Listed below are T cell receptor beta chains from one sample, sequenced in a study of T cell repertoires in cytomegalovirus infection. These receptors have no identified antigens. TCRdb re-derived calls from the reads in MiXCR, one entry per CDR3 protein. In the table there are around 900,000 distinct CDR3 sequences, roughly a third of which are singletons. This material consisted of cultured CD8+ T cells from PBMCs, taken from culture after CMV antigen stimulation. These receptors all stem from a human donor in good health (CMV status not recorded). Some clones in this sample may be carry-over from other donors' samples. Both conserved end residues are part of each CDR3. The order of the fields is V gene, D gene, clone size, J gene, CDR3 protein, CDR3 DNA. A D gene is named only where the DNA matches it firmly. Size is stated for part of the rows, as once, few or many counts, or as a class when the clone is expanded.

>TRBV7-2|TRBD2|many|TRBJ2-1
CASSSSGGVPNEQFF
TGTGCCAGCAGCTCTAGCGGGGGGGTCCCCAATGAGCAGTTCTTC
>TRBV6-8|NA|NA|TRBJ1-3
CASSSTDFSGNTIYF
TGTGCCAGCAGTTCGACAGATTTCTCTGGAAACACCATATATTTT
>TRBV19|NA|NA|TRBJ2-1
CASSINRGSSYNEQFF
TGTGCCAGTAGTATAAATAGGGGGAGCTCCTACAATGAGCAGTTCTTC
>TRBV7-6|TRBD2|few|TRBJ2-3
CASSSSGGITDTQYF
TGTGCCAGCAGCTCCAGCGGGGGTATCACAGATACGCAGTATTTT
>TRBV7-6|NA|many|TRBJ2-6
CASSSWHGANVLTF
TGTGCCAGCAGCTCCTGGCATGGGGCCAACGTCCTGACTTTC
>TRBV5-1|NA|NA|TRBJ1-6
CASSLSDPYNSPLHF
TGCGCCAGCAGCTTGAGTGACCCCTATAATTCACCCCTCCACTTT
>TRBV6-5|NA|NA|TRBJ1-1
CASSPGSISSEAFF
TGTGCCAGCAGTCCTGGGAGCATATCTTCTGAAGCTTTCTTT
>TRBV6-5|NA|NA|TRBJ2-2
CASTYFGVRTGELFF
TGTGCCAGCACCTACTTCGGGGTTCGCACCGGGGAGCTGTTTTTT
>TRBV27|NA|NA|TRBJ1-2
CASSLYGGSTNYGYTF
TGTGCCAGCAGTTTATACGGGGGCAGCACTAACTATGGCTACACCTTC
>TRBV27|NA|NA|TRBJ1-1
CASSFRGGPEAFF
TGTGCCAGCAGTTTTAGAGGGGGACCTGAAGCTTTCTTT
>TRBV7-9|NA|NA|TRBJ2-3
CASSPRTRALDTQYF
TGTGCCAGCAGCCCCCGCACGAGGGCGTTAGATACGCAGTATTTT
>TRBV7-6|NA|NA|TRBJ2-1
CASSSSEVYNEQFF
TGTGCCAGCAGCTCCTCTGAGGTCTACAATGAGCAGTTCTTC
>TRBV27|NA|many|TRBJ1-4
CASSFLNEKLFF
TGTGCCAGCAGTTTCCTTAATGAAAAACTGTTTTTT
>TRBV20-1|TRBD2|NA|TRBJ2-3
CSARDWPGGEDTQYF
TGCAGTGCTAGAGATTGGCCGGGGGGTGAAGATACGCAGTATTTT
>TRBV5-5|NA|few|TRBJ2-7
CASSGNERIQRPYEQYF
TGTGCCAGCAGCGGCAATGAGCGGATTCAAAGACCATACGAGCAGTACTTC
>TRBV20-1|TRBD1|NA|TRBJ2-2
CSARWQGDTGELFF
TGCAGTGCTAGATGGCAGGGGGACACCGGGGAGCTGTTTTTT
>TRBV3-1|TRBD1|once|TRBJ1-1
CASSHLPGQGFGTEAFF
TGTGCCAGCAGCCACCTACCGGGACAGGGCTTTGGCACTGAAGCTTTCTTT
>TRBV7-8|TRBD1|many|TRBJ1-1
CASSADRGQYTEAFF
TGTGCCAGCAGCGCGGACAGGGGGCAATACACTGAAGCTTTCTTT
>TRBV29-1|TRBD1|NA|TRBJ1-4
CSVGQGGEKLFF
TGCAGCGTTGGACAGGGGGGTGAAAAACTGTTTTTT
>TRBV6-6|TRBD1|NA|TRBJ2-7
CASSVGQGYPYEQYF
TGTGCCAGCAGTGTAGGACAGGGGTACCCTTACGAGCAGTACTTC
>TRBV11-3|TRBD2|NA|TRBJ2-1
CASSFVPPGLAGGNEQFF
TGTGCCAGCAGCTTTGTCCCTCCAGGTCTAGCGGGGGGCAATGAGCAGTTCTTC
>TRBV7-9|NA|NA|TRBJ1-5
CASSFLMGQPQHF
TGTGCCAGCAGCTTCCTGATGGGCCAGCCCCAGCATTTT
>TRBV7-9|NA|few|TRBJ2-1
CASSLRGRPYNEQFF
TGTGCCAGCAGCTTGAGGGGTAGACCCTACAATGAGCAGTTCTTC
>TRBV7-9|NA|NA|TRBJ2-7
CASSLGSTGSYEQYF
TGTGCCAGCAGCTTAGGCAGCACGGGGTCCTACGAGCAGTACTTC
>TRBV12-3/TRBV12-4|NA|NA|TRBJ2-4
CASSPGVSIQYF
TGTGCCAGCAGTCCGGGGGTGAGCATTCAGTACTTC
>TRBV20-1|TRBD2|NA|TRBJ2-1
CSARQRDYTVSSYNEQFF
TGCAGTGCTCGCCAGCGGGACTATACTGTGAGCTCCTACAATGAGCAGTTCTTC
>TRBV12-3/TRBV12-4|NA|many|TRBJ1-5
CASSSGNSNQPQHF
TGTGCCAGCAGTTCAGGGAATAGCAATCAGCCCCAGCATTTT
>TRBV28|NA|few|TRBJ2-3
CASSLDTLSSTDTQYF
TGTGCCAGCAGTTTGGACACCCTATCTAGCACAGATACGCAGTATTTT
>TRBV5-4|NA|NA|TRBJ1-1
CASTWGKGTEAFF
TGTGCCAGCACCTGGGGGAAAGGCACTGAAGCTTTCTTT
>TRBV19|NA|NA|TRBJ1-1
CASHGYTEAFF
TGTGCCAGCCATGGGTACACTGAAGCTTTCTTT
>TRBV5-5|NA|NA|TRBJ2-1
CASSMTRYNEQFF
TGTGCCAGCAGCATGACCCGATACAATGAGCAGTTCTTC
>TRBV10-3|TRBD1|few|TRBJ1-2
CAISERKPGQSYGYTF
TGTGCCATCAGTGAGCGAAAACCGGGACAGAGCTATGGCTACACCTTC
>TRBV12-3/TRBV12-4|NA|many|TRBJ1-5
CASSPRMRGSNQPQHF
TGTGCCAGCAGCCCCCGAATGAGGGGGAGCAATCAGCCCCAGCATTTT
>TRBV7-2|NA|few|TRBJ1-4
CASSPALGVSEKLFF
TGTGCCAGCAGCCCCGCCCTTGGCGTTAGTGAAAAACTGTTTTTT
>TRBV27|NA|NA|TRBJ1-5
CASSIGGHNQPQHF
TGTGCCAGCAGTATAGGGGGTCACAATCAGCCCCAGCATTTT
>TRBV7-6|TRBD2|NA|TRBJ2-2
CASSLAGIAGLANTGELFF
TGTGCCAGCAGCTTAGCTGGGATAGCGGGGTTAGCGAACACCGGGGAGCTGTTTTTT
>TRBV4-1|NA|NA|TRBJ2-1
CASSQEGRFIFF
TGCGCCAGCAGCCAAGAGGGCAGGTTTATTTTCTTC
>TRBV25-1|TRBD1|few|TRBJ1-4
CASSEFQGGADEKLFF
TGTGCCAGCAGTGAATTCCAAGGGGGCGCGGATGAAAAACTGTTTTTT